What follows are 18 T cell receptor beta chains derived from one specimen sequenced in a study of T cell clonality in common variable immunodeficiency. Measured with immunoSEQ multiplex PCR; TCRdb has only the in-frame clones, and not every one. The specimen has tens of thousands of clones, none found just once. What was sequenced was peripheral blood mononuclear cells. These receptors came from a person aged 18 to 69 in good health.

There are many counts of this clone. Sequencing ends 3 residues short of the CDR3 end; the germline J gene provides the rest. The V gene is TRBV6-2 or TRBV6-3, the J gene TRBJ2-1; 11 bases agree with TRBD2. Unmatched junction bases numbered 3, after V lost 2 bases and J lost 6 bases. This CDR3 is 15 amino acids long. Germline-derived CDR1 and CDR2 are MNHEY and SVGEGT. Partial CDR3 DNA: TGTGCCAGCAGTTACGTCCTAGCGGGAGGCAATGAG. Translated, it gives CASSYVLAGGNE. The complete CDR3 reads CASSYVLAGGNEQFF.

In its sample, this clone was seen a few times. The read terminates 3 residues before the CDR3 end, so the remaining end is supplied by the germline J gene. This chain connects TRBV19 to TRBJ1-1, with 8 bases lining up with TRBD1. V was pared by 3 bases and J by 4 bases, with 1 base of the junction left unmatched. Germline V gene sequence: CDR1 LNHDA, CDR2 SQIVND (reference sequence). The CDR3 consists of 13 residues. The part of the CDR3 DNA that was read is TGTGCCAGTAGTATTACAGGGGGCACTGAA. Translated, it gives CASSITGGTE. Given in full, the CDR3 is CASSITGGTEAFF. The complete variable domain, with remaining parts taken from reference TRBV19 and TRBJ1-1, reads DGGITQSPKYLFRKEGQNVTLSCEQNLNHDAMYWYRQDPGQGLRLIYYSQIVNDFQKGDIAEGYSVSREKKESFPLTVTSAQKNPTAFYLCASSITGGTEAFFGQGTRLTVV.

This clone has a count of ten or more. The sequenced fragment ends 3 residues before the CDR3 boundary, so the rest is inferred from the germline J gene. This chain links TRBV5-1 with TRBJ2-5; D perhaps matches TRBD1 (6 bases). This CDR3 has 15 amino acids. Germline V CDR1 and CDR2: SGHRS, YFSETQ. With 3 bases removed from V and 3 bases from J, the gap between germline ends came to 15 bases. CDR3 region: CASSYAGTFKETQYF. The CDR3 bases that were read are TGCGCCAGCAGCTATGCCGGGACATTTAAAGAGACC.

This clone was observed at least ten times. Read coverage stops 3 residues before the CDR3 terminus; the germline J gene supplies the remainder. The chain joins TRBV20-1 to TRBJ1-2; 9 positions match TRBD1. V lost 4 bases and J lost 5; bases outside the gene matches: 8. The CDR3 has 14 residues. Germline loops: CDR1 DFQATT, CDR2 SNEGSKA (reference sequence). The DNA read from the CDR3 is TGCAGTGCTAAAGCCGGGACAGGGATTTATGGC. Translating gives CSAKAGTGIYG. The full CDR3 is CSAKAGTGIYGYTF.

In its sample, this clone was seen many times. The read ends 3 residues shy of where the CDR3 ends; the end is completed using the germline J gene. The chain joins TRBV7-9 to TRBJ2-5; TRBD2 aligns across 14 bases. Trimming at V came to 3 bases and at J to 5 bases, leaving 2 bases not matched to a gene. The CDR3 is made up of 15 amino acids. Germline CDR1 and CDR2: SEHNR and FQNEAQ (reference sequence). Incomplete CDR3 DNA: TGTGCCAGCAGCTTCCGACTAGCGGGAGGGGAGACC. Translation: CASSFRLAGGET. The whole CDR3 is CASSFRLAGGETQYF.

This clone appeared many times. The CDR3 is cut off 3 residues early in the read; its end comes from the germline J gene. This sequence joins TRBV12-3 or TRBV12-4 and TRBJ2-1; 9 bases match TRBD2. V shed 7 bases and J 6 bases; nucleotides not matched to a gene: 7. The CDR3 extends over 14 amino acids. CDR3 protein: CASTQRAGGNEQFF. The covered CDR3 bases are TGTGCCAGCACCCAAAGAGCGGGAGGCAATGAG.

This clone appeared many times. The read ends 3 residues shy of where the CDR3 ends; the end is completed using the germline J gene. J is TRBJ1-2 and V is TRBV7-9; 9 nucleotides line up with TRBD1. Trimming cost V 5 bases and J 6 bases; bases outside gene matches: 10. The CDR3 runs 15 residues. Per germline, CDR1 SEHNR and CDR2 FQNEAQ (reference sequence). CDR3 amino acids: CASSADRGYLNGYTF. The sequenced part of the CDR3 DNA is TGTGCCAGCAGCGCAGACAGGGGGTATTTGAATGGC.

This clone occurred many times. The CDR3 end lies 3 residues beyond the end of the read and is filled in from the germline J gene. The chain has TRBV5-4 and TRBJ2-6; D ambiguous. V lost 2 bases and J 2 bases, leaving 2 bases between the germline ends. The CDR3 is 13 amino acids. CDR1 and CDR2 from the germline V gene are SGHNT and YYREEE (reference sequence). This CDR3 reads CASSFTGANVLTF. CDR3 bases read: TGTGCCAGCAGCTTTACTGGGGCCAACGTC.

This clone showed up just a few times. The sequence runs out 3 residues before the end of the CDR3; the remainder is reconstructed from the germline J gene. The rearrangement uses TRBV18 and TRBJ2-7, with TRBD2 as a possible D gene (6 bases). Trimming stripped 6 bases from V and 0 bases from J, with 15 bases between. This CDR3 region has 15 residues. From germline, CDR1 is KGHSH and CDR2 LQKENI. The CDR3 spells CASSATGTGSYEQYF. Partial CDR3 DNA: TGTGCCAGCTCTGCCACCGGGACTGGCTCCTACGAG.

This clone was counted at least ten times. With the read ending 3 residues before the CDR3 end, the germline J gene is used to fill in that end. V gene TRBV30 combines with J gene TRBJ2-4; D possibly corresponds to TRBD2 (6 bases). The length of the CDR3 is 13 residues. The V end was cut by 1 base, the J end by 6 bases, with 10 bases between. CDR1 is GTSNPN, CDR2 SVGIG, per germline (reference sequence). The CDR3 here is CAWSGGVGNIQYF. CDR3 DNA, as far as it was read: TGTGCCTGGAGTGGGGGGGTGGGAAACATT. Full variable domain (outside the CDR3, taken from reference TRBV30 and TRBJ2-4): SQTIHQWPATLVQPVGSPLSLECTVEGTSNPNLYWYRQAAGRGLQLLFYSVGIGQISSEVPQNLSASRPQDRQFILSSKKLLLSDSGFYLCAWSGGVGNIQYFGAGTRLSVL.

This clone showed up many times. The read terminates 3 residues ahead of where the CDR3 ends, so the germline J gene completes it. V usage is TRBV29-1 and J usage is TRBJ2-7, with a weak D call TRBD1 (6 bases). The CDR3 loop spans 13 amino acids. V was pared by 3 bases and J by 4 bases, with 13 bases between. Germline-derived CDR1 and CDR2 are SQVTM and ANQGSEA. CDR3 bases read: TGCAGCGTTGAGGGGGCAGGGCGGTACGAG. Translated, it gives CSVEGAGRYE. The full-length CDR3 reads as CSVEGAGRYEQYF.

This clone has at least ten counts. The DNA ends 3 residues before the CDR3 does, and the rest of the CDR3 is filled in from the germline J gene. This chain connects TRBV19 to TRBJ2-1, with TRBD2 matching 14 bases. Trimming took 5 bases from V and 6 from J; bases not matched to a gene: 3. The CDR3 length is 15 residues. CDR1 LNHDA and CDR2 SQIVND come from the germline V gene (reference sequence). The CDR3 spells CASSFGLAGGNEQFF. The DNA read from the CDR3 is TGTGCCAGTAGTTTCGGACTAGCGGGAGGCAATGAG.

This clone was recorded many times. The CDR3 extends 3 residues past the end of the read, so its final part is completed from the germline J gene. This chain joins TRBV20-1 and TRBJ1-6; 8 nucleotides match TRBD1. V lost 0 bases, J lost 9 bases, and 10 bases stayed unmatched. Per germline, CDR1 DFQATT and CDR2 SNEGSKA (reference sequence). CDR3 length equals 16 residues. Incomplete CDR3 DNA: TGCAGTGCTAGAGATGTGTCGGACAGGGTCTTTTCACCC. Amino acid sequence: CSARDVSDRVFSP. The CDR3 in full is CSARDVSDRVFSPLHF.

This clone was detected many times. The observed sequence ends 3 residues before the CDR3 terminus, with the missing tail filled in from the germline J gene. V usage is TRBV13 and J usage is TRBJ2-7; 7 bases fit TRBD1. Germline CDR1 is PRHDT and CDR2 is FYEKMQ (reference sequence). Trimming at V came to 6 bases and at J to 6 bases, leaving 5 bases not matched to a gene. The CDR3 sequence is 12 residues long. Incomplete CDR3 DNA: TGTGCCAGCAGTCTTAACAGGGGCGAG. Protein product: CASSLNRGE. The full-length CDR3 reads as CASSLNRGEQYF.

Ten or more counts support this clone. The CDR3 is cut off 3 residues early in the read; its end comes from the germline J gene. The rearrangement links TRBV7-8 to TRBJ2-1; 9 bases fit TRBD1. Trimming cost V 4 bases and J 1 base; bases outside gene matches: 2. The CDR3 sequence is 15 residues long. Germline V lookup: CDR1 SGHVS, CDR2 FQNEAQ. Incomplete CDR3 DNA: TGTGCCAGCAGCTCCGGGACAGGGTCCTACAATGAG. Amino acids: CASSSGTGSYNE. In full, the CDR3 is CASSSGTGSYNEQFF.

This clone was counted at least ten times. The CDR3 end falls 3 residues outside the read, so it is completed with the germline J gene. This rearrangement joins TRBV19 to TRBJ2-3; no clear D gene. CDR3 length: 14 amino acids. V dropped 2 bases and J dropped 0 bases, with 6 bases sitting between them. Germline CDR1 reads LNHDA; CDR2 reads SQIVND (reference sequence). The DNA read from the CDR3 is TGTGCCAGTAGTATACAGGCTAGCACAGATACG. It yields the protein CASSIQASTDT. The full CDR3 protein reads CASSIQASTDTQYF.

This clone was recorded many times. The read gets to within 3 residues of the CDR3 end, and the germline J gene fills in the rest. The chain has TRBV20-1 and TRBJ2-1; 11 positions match TRBD2. The CDR3 length is 15 residues. Germline V gives CDR1 DFQATT, CDR2 SNEGSKA (reference sequence). V gave up 1 base and J gave up 6 bases; unmatched junction bases: 5. CDR3 region: CSARALAGGVNEQFF. The CDR3 bases that were read are TGCAGTGCTAGAGCGCTAGCGGGGGGTGTCAATGAG.

This clone was seen ten or more times. The sequence runs out 3 residues before the end of the CDR3; the remainder is reconstructed from the germline J gene. The chain couples TRBV5-1 to TRBJ2-7, with 7 bases identical to TRBD2. Germline values: CDR1 SGHRS, CDR2 YFSETQ. J was trimmed by 2 bases and V by 6 bases; bases with no gene match: 11. This CDR3 has 15 amino acids. CDR3 DNA, as far as it was read: TGCGCCAGCACCTTTGGAGCTAGCGGTCCCTACGAG. This codes for CASTFGASGPYE. The whole CDR3 protein is CASTFGASGPYEQYF.